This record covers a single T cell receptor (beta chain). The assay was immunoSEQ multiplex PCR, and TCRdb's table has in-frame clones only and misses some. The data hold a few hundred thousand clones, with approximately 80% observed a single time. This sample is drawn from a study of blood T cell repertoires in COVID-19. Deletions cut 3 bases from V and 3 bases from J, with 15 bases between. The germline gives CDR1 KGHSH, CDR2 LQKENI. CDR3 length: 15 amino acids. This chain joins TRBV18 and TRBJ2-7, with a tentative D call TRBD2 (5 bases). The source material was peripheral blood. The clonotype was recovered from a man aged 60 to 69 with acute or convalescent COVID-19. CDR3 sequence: CASSPEALALYEQYF. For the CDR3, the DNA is TGTGCCAGCTCACCGGAGGCCCTGGCACTCTACGAGCAGTACTTC.